This TCR beta chain is from a study of OX40 agonist ivuxolimab in advanced cancers. Study-level background: People in dose escalation had one of these cancers: hepatocellular carcinoma, melanoma, renal cell or head and neck cancer. Patients with prior anti-PD-1, anti-PD-L1 or anti-CTLA-4 therapy were eligible; less than 50% had some. Study results and limitations: Expanded clones were, on average, more numerous in CD8+ T cells than in CD4+. Individuals who were partial responders at 0.1-3.0 mg/kg had clonal expansion that ranked among the lowest.

Trimming removed 1 base from V and 6 bases from J, with 18 bases in between. The CDR3 covers 16 residues. Germline CDR1 SGHVS, CDR2 FNYEAQ. Points on this clone: The antigen remains unidentified.

Assay: immunoSEQ multiplex PCR; the TCRdb copy retains only in-frame clones and omits some. The sample consists of approximately 60,000 clones, approximately 91% of them appearing once. The V and J genes are TRBV7-6 and TRBJ1-2; D is unclear. This specimen was CD4+ or CD8+ T cells sorted from blood, taken in a trial of the OX40 agonist ivuxolimab. The receptor was derived from an adult with an advanced solid tumor such as melanoma, head and neck, liver or kidney cancer. The CDR3 DNA follows: TGTGCCAGCAGCTTAGGATATACGGTTAATATGGATGGCTACACCTTC. Encoded protein: CASSLGYTVNMDGYTF.